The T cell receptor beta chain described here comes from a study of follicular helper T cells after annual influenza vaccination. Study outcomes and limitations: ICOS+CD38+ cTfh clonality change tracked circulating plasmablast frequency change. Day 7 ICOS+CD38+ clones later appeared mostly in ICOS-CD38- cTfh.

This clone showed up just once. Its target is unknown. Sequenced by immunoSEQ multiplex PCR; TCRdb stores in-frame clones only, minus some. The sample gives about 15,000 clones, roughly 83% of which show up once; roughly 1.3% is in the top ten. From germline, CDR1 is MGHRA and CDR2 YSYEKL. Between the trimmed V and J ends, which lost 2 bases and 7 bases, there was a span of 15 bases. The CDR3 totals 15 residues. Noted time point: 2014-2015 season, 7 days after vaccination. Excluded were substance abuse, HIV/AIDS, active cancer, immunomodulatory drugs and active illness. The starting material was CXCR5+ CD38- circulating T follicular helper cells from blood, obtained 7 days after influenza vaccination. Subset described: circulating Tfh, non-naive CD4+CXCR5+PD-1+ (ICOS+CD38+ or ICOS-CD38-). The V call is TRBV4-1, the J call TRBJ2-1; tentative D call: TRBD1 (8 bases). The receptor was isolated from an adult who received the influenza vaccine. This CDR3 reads CASSQQGARGNEQFF. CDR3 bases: TGCGCCAGCAGCCAACAGGGGGCGCGGGGGAATGAGCAGTTCTTC.